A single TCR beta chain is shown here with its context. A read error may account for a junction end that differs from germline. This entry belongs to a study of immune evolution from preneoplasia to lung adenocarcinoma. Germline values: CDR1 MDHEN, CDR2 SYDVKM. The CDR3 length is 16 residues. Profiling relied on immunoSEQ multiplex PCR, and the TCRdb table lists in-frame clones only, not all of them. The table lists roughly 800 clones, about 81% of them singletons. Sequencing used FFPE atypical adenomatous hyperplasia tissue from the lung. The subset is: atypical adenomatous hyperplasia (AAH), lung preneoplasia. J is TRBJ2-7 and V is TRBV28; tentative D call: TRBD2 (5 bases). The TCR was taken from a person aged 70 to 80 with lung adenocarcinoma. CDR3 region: CASSLVASRVQSEQYF. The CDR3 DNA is TGTGCCAGTAGTTTGGTCGCTTCGAGGGTTCAGTCCGAGCAGTACTTC.